This T cell receptor beta chain was sequenced for a study of T cells after yellow fever vaccination. The CDR3 is 15 residues long. CDR1 is SGHTA, CDR2 FQGNSA, per germline. J was trimmed by 4 bases and V by 4 bases; bases with no gene match: 8. TCRdb analysed the 5' RACE reads with MiXCR anew, one entry per CDR3 protein. The table lists 610,000 or so distinct CDR3 sequences, 9% to 15% of them singletons. This clonotype was seen only a few times. The antigen is unknown. The study's findings and limits: Post-booster reappearance was seen for most primary-vaccination clones (about 96% CD4, 85% to 90% CD8).

V gene TRBV7-2 combines with J gene TRBJ2-3, with 7 bases aligning to TRBD2. The TCR comes from a man aged 25 to 45 who received the YFV17D yellow fever vaccine. This material consisted of PBMCs, taken on the day of the yellow fever booster vaccination. The CDR3 coding sequence is TGTGCCAGCAGCTGGGGCGGGAGAGTGTCAGATACGCAGTATTTT. It yields the protein CASSWGGRVSDTQYF.